The 17 T cell receptor beta chains reported below all come from one sample, sequenced in a study of CD8+CD57+ T cells in acquired aplastic anemia (dated by TCRdb to between 2018 and 2020). Flow cytometry had shown CD8+CD57+ cell expansion in the patients selected for sequencing. Sequencing relied on an Illumina HiSeq 2000. Genomic DNA served as template for TCR beta VDJ combination and CDR3 sequence profiling. The public reads were run again by TCRdb, first through fastp at Q25 and then through MiXCR, and only productive beta chains were kept. Under each unique CDR3 protein, matching rows form one entry showing the most common genes and DNA. The sample table shows under 200,000 distinct CDR3 sequences, and roughly 50% are seen once. The top ten clonotypes cover more than 30% of the sample. Source material: sorted CD4+, CD8+, or CD8+CD57+ T cells (not recorded which) from PBMCs. The receptors were gathered from a human donor with aplastic anemia.

This chain links TRBV9 with TRBJ2-1; D is ambiguous. The CDR3 extends over 15 amino acids. The V gene's germline CDR1 is SGDLS and CDR2 YYNGEE. The V end was cut by 0 bases, the J end by 6 bases, with 13 bases between. The CDR3 DNA reads as TGTGCCAGCAGCGTAGATGGCTTCCGCTGCAATGAGCAGTTCTTC. It specifies CASSVDGFRCNEQFF.

This CDR3 is CASSEGWTGDGTF. For the CDR3, the DNA is TGTGCCAGCAGTGAAGGATGGACAGGGGATGGGACCTTC. The V call is TRBV6-1, the J call TRBJ1-2, with 9 bases lining up with TRBD1. The CDR3 has 13 amino acids. The ends lost 1 base at V and 14 bases at J; junction bases unmatched: 8. CDR1 MNHNS and CDR2 SASEGT come from the germline V gene.

The chain is built from TRBV2 and TRBJ2-1, with TRBD1 matching over 8 bases. There are 14 residues in the CDR3. V shed 8 bases and J 3 bases; nucleotides not matched to a gene: 6. Germline CDR1 is SNHLY and CDR2 is FYNNEI. As DNA, the CDR3 is TGTGCCAGCTTTTTACAGGGGGTCTACAATGAGCAGTTCTTC. Translating it yields CASFLQGVYNEQFF.

The count of this clonotype is one. The chain combines TRBV2 with TRBJ1-2, with a tentative D call TRBD1 (6 bases). CDR3 length: 14 amino acids. Germline loops: CDR1 SNHLY, CDR2 FYNNEI. V lost 7 bases, J lost 3 bases, and 15 bases lay in between. The DNA of the CDR3 is TGTGCCAGCACCCTGGACAGCAGGGACTATGGCTACACCTTC. It translates to CASTLDSRDYGYTF.

This sequence joins TRBV19 and TRBJ1-2; D not certain. Trimming pared 3 bases from V and 7 bases from J, leaving 15 bases between. The CDR3 is 14 amino acids. The germline V gene has CDR1 LNHDA and CDR2 SQIVND (reference sequence). The CDR3 bases are TGTGCCAGTAGTATGGAGGGTTTTGCGACTGGCTACACCTTC. Translating it yields CASSMEGFATGYTF.

The chain joins TRBV6-5 to TRBJ2-1; tentative D call: TRBD2 (6 bases). From germline, CDR1 is MNHEY and CDR2 SVGAGI. The V gene lost 4 bases and the J gene lost 2 bases, with 15 bases spanning the gap. This CDR3 has 16 residues. CDR3 DNA: TGTGCCAGCAGTTTTAGCGGAGAGGAACCCTACAATGAGCAGTTCTTC. Translated: CASSFSGEEPYNEQFF.

The sample holds a few counts of this clonotype. This clone may be a read error of a much larger clone one base away. The chain links TRBV5-1 to TRBJ2-1; 8 positions match TRBD1. This CDR3 spans 13 amino acids. Germline V gene data show CDR1 as SGHRS and CDR2 as YFSETQ. For the CDR3, the DNA is TGCGCCAGCAGCTCGACAGGGGTGAATGAGCAGCTCTTC. Protein sequence: CASSSTGVNEQLF.

The CDR3 loop reads CASRSGDTQYF. In DNA form, the CDR3 reads TGTGCCAGCCGATCGGGAGATACGCAGTATTTT. V usage is TRBV6-1 and J usage is TRBJ2-3; D not certain. V dropped 8 bases and J dropped 5 bases, with 8 bases sitting between them. Looked up from germline, CDR1 is MNHNS and CDR2 is SASEGT. The CDR3 totals 11 residues.

The J gene is TRBJ1-1, the V gene TRBV9; maybe TRBD1 (5 bases). Germline V gives CDR1 SGDLS, CDR2 YYNGEE. The CDR3 has 12 residues. Trimming left V 7 bases short and J 3 bases short, with 10 bases between. CDR3 in amino acids: CASRGGDTEAFF. In nucleotides, the CDR3 is TGTGCCAGCCGCGGGGGGGACACTGAAGCTTTCTTT.

The chain uses TRBV2 and TRBJ2-7; 8 positions match TRBD1. Germline V CDR1 and CDR2: SNHLY, FYNNEI. The CDR3 totals 14 residues. J gave up 4 bases and V 3 bases, and 5 bases lay outside the gene matches. This chain's CDR3 is CASSEQGAGYEQYF. The CDR3, as DNA: TGTGCCAGCAGTGAGCAGGGGGCAGGGTACGAGCAGTACTTC.

J is TRBJ1-6 and V is TRBV27, with 9 bases fitting TRBD1. The germline V gene encodes CDR1 MNHEY and CDR2 SMNVEV (reference sequence). The CDR3 runs to 15 residues. V shed 5 bases and J 9 bases; nucleotides not matched to a gene: 8. The CDR3, as DNA: TGTGCCAGCAGTGTCCGGGACAGGGCTACTTCACCCCTCCACTTT. The encoded protein is CASSVRDRATSPLHF.

This clonotype was found many times. V and J are TRBV9 and TRBJ1-1; TRBD1 might be the D (5 bases). The CDR3 totals 14 residues. CDR1 is SGDLS, CDR2 YYNGEE, per germline. The V gene lost 0 bases and the J gene lost 3 bases, with 9 bases spanning the gap. CDR3 nucleotides: TGTGCCAGCAGCGTAGTCGGGGCTGACACTGAAGCTTTCTTT. Translated: CASSVVGADTEAFF.

This chain joins TRBV11-2 and TRBJ2-5; a weak D match, TRBD1 (6 bases). The V end was cut by 1 base, the J end by 1 base, with 13 bases between. In germline, CDR1 is SGHAT, CDR2 FQNNGV. This CDR3 has 16 amino acids. CDR3 region: CASSLAWRTAQETQYF. Here the CDR3 DNA reads TGTGCCAGCAGCTTAGCATGGAGGACAGCCCAAGAGACCCAGTACTTC.

Many counts were recorded for this clonotype. The chain uses TRBV4-2 and TRBJ2-7; D not resolved. V lost 3 bases and J 7 bases, leaving 25 bases between the germline ends. This CDR3 is 17 amino acids long. Germline-derived CDR1 and CDR2 are LGHNA and YNFKEQ. As DNA, the CDR3 is TGTGCCAGCAGCCAGACTTTCACGGAAGAGTCAATAGGTGAGCAGTACTTC. Amino acid sequence: CASSQTFTEESIGEQYF.

V and J are TRBV2 and TRBJ2-7, with D possibly TRBD1 on 6 matching bases. The CDR3 has 11 amino acids. Per the germline V gene, CDR1 is SNHLY and CDR2 is FYNNEI. Trimming stripped 10 bases from V and 4 bases from J, with 11 bases between. The chain's CDR3 is CATGQTYEQYF. For the CDR3, the DNA is TGTGCCACCGGACAGACTTACGAGCAGTACTTC.

The chain uses TRBV3-1 and TRBJ2-7, with 8 bases lining up with TRBD2. The germline CDR1 and CDR2 sequences are LGHDT and YNNKEL (reference sequence). V shed 1 base, J shed 1 base, and the junction held 3 bases outside the gene matches. The CDR3 has 15 amino acids. CDR3 nucleotides: TGTGCCAGCAGCCAAGCGGGGGGGGAATCCTACGAGCAGTACTTC. As protein: CASSQAGGESYEQYF.

This clonotype was seen repeatedly, ten times or more. The chain carries TRBV30 and TRBJ2-5; D is undetermined. The ends were cut back, 8 bases at V and 5 bases at J, with 15 bases in the middle. Germline-derived CDR1 and CDR2 are GTSNPN and SVGIG (reference sequence). The CDR3 contains 12 residues. Written as DNA, the CDR3 is TGTGCCGGAAACCTACTAAGGGAGACCCAGTACTTC. Its protein is CAGNLLRETQYF.